This T cell receptor (beta chain) was profiled in a study of patients and donors after allogeneic stem cell transplantation. V lost 0 bases, J lost 0 bases, and 12 bases lay in between. The CDR3 has 16 amino acids. CDR1 is MNHEY and CDR2 is SVGAGI in the germline V gene. TCRdb redid the calling of the RT-PCR reads with MiXCR, one entry per CDR3 protein. The sample yields about 31,000 distinct CDR3 sequences, under 7.5% seen once. The sequence was collected from a human donor who was either an allogeneic HSCT recipient or a stem cell or donor lymphocyte infusion donor (not recorded which). It is not recorded whose cells these are; they may come from a transplant donor. The material sequenced was blood, either unsorted or a sorted T cell fraction (not recorded which). The chain recombines TRBV6-5 with TRBJ2-7; no firm D call. The CDR3 sequence is CASSYSFSGNSYEQYF. For the CDR3, the DNA is TGTGCCAGCAGTTACTCGTTTTCCGGTAACTCCTACGAGCAGTACTTC.